This is a list of T cell receptor beta chains from one sample in a study of shared clonotypes between healthy human individuals. Only in-frame clones appear in the TCRdb table, and some are missing; sequencing was by immunoSEQ multiplex PCR. The table has 2,500,000 or so clones, 93% seen once; the top ten hold 0.36%. What was sequenced was naive CD4+ T cells from PBMCs. These receptors came from a man aged 18 to 35 in good health. Some clones in this sample may be carry-over from other donors' samples. Each CDR3 is given with its conserved first and last residue. The D gene is left open where the match is weak. Clone sizes are given selectively: once, few, many, or a class where the clone is expanded.

TRBV9	-	-	TRBJ1-5	TGTGCCAGCAGCCCAGAGGCCCTTGGTCAGCCCCAGCATTTT	CASSPEALGQPQHF
TRBV6-5	-	-	TRBJ1-3	TGTGCCAGCAGCGCGGGAACCTCTGGAAACACCATATATTTT	CASSAGTSGNTIYF
TRBV11-3	-	-	TRBJ2-1	TGTGCCAGCAGCTTTGGCGGACAGCCCTACAATGAGCAGTTCTTC	CASSFGGQPYNEQFF
TRBV11-2	-	-	TRBJ1-5	TGTGCCAGCAGCTTAGGTCGGCGTGGGGACCGTCTTTTTCAGCCCCAGCATTTT	CASSLGRRGDRLFQPQHF
TRBV5-8	-	-	TRBJ2-7	TGTGCCAGCACCCCAGGGGCAGGCTCCCTCTCCTACGAGCAGTACTTC	CASTPGAGSLSYEQYF
TRBV5-1	once	TRBD1	TRBJ1-2	TGCGCCAGCAGCTCTGCTGGGACAGCTAACTATGGCTACACCTTC	CASSSAGTANYGYTF
TRBV6-6	-	-	TRBJ1-5	TGTGCCAGCAGCCCGGTTCAGAATCAGCCCCAGCATTTT	CASSPVQNQPQHF
TRBV7-3	-	TRBD2	TRBJ2-7	TGTGCCAGCAGCCCTAGCGGTACCTACGAGCAGTACTTC	CASSPSGTYEQYF
TRBV6-5	-	TRBD1	TRBJ1-2	TGTGCCAGCAGTCCCCGGACAGGACGGGGCTACACCTTC	CASSPRTGRGYTF
TRBV18	-	TRBD1	TRBJ1-2	TGTGCCAGCTCAGAACAGACAGGGACCTATGGCTACACCTTC	CASSEQTGTYGYTF
TRBV7-9	-	TRBD2	TRBJ2-5	TGTGCCAGCAGCGGACGCCAGGGCGGGGGAGAACTGTGGGAGACCCAGTACTTC	CASSGRQGGGELWETQYF
TRBV7-3	-	-	TRBJ2-5	TGTGCCAGCAGCTTGGGACGCTCCTCGTTAGAGACCCAGTACTTC	CASSLGRSSLETQYF
TRBV5-4	-	TRBD2	TRBJ2-3	TGTGCCAGCAGCAGTGGACTAGCGTCCTTGAATACGCAGTATTTT	CASSSGLASLNTQYF
TRBV5-1	-	TRBD2	TRBJ2-1	TGCGCCAGCAGCGCGGGACTAGCGGGGACATTTTCCGACAATGAGCAGTTCTTC	CASSAGLAGTFSDNEQFF
TRBV7-9	-	-	TRBJ2-7	TGTGCCAGCAGCTTAGGGTTCTACGAGCAGTACTTC	CASSLGFYEQYF
TRBV30	few	-	TRBJ1-1	TGTGCCTCACACTCCGGGAACACTGAAGCTTTCTTT	CASHSGNTEAFF
TRBV28	-	-	TRBJ2-1	TGTGCCAGCAGTTCCGGGACAATAGAGGGGAATGAGCAGTTCTTC	CASSSGTIEGNEQFF
TRBV6-6	-	-	TRBJ2-5	TGTGCCAGCAGTCCTCCTCGAGGGACCCAGTACTTC	CASSPPRGTQYF
TRBV6-5	once	TRBD1	TRBJ2-1	TGTGCCAGCACTGTTAGGACAGGGGCTTACAATGAGCAGTTCTTC	CASTVRTGAYNEQFF
TRBV7-8	-	-	TRBJ2-3	TGTGCCAGCAGCTTAGCCCCTAGGCAAACAGATACGCAGTATTTT	CASSLAPRQTDTQYF
TRBV30	-	-	TRBJ2-1	TGTGCCTGGACCCTTACGAGCTCCTACAATGAGCAGTTCTTC	CAWTLTSSYNEQFF
TRBV14	-	-	TRBJ1-2	TGTGCCAGCAGCCAAGTCCAGAGCGGCTACACCTTC	CASSQVQSGYTF
TRBV20-1	-	-	TRBJ1-1	TGCAGTGCCCTCCAGAACACTGAAGCTTTCTTT	CSALQNTEAFF
TRBV5-1	-	TRBD2	TRBJ2-1	TGCGCCAGCAGGCCTGGGACAGCCGGGACTAGCGGGTTCAATGAGCAGTTCTTC	CASRPGTAGTSGFNEQFF
TRBV5-1	-	-	TRBJ2-2	TGCGCCAGCAGCTTTCGGGTTTCGGGCACCGGGGAGCTGTTTTTT	CASSFRVSGTGELFF
TRBV19	-	-	TRBJ2-1	TGTGCCAGTAGTACACCGGGACTGCGAAATGAGCAGTTCTTC	CASSTPGLRNEQFF
TRBV18	-	-	TRBJ2-1	TGTGCCAGCTCGGAGAGCTCCTACAATGAGCAGTTCTTC	CASSESSYNEQFF
TRBV11-2	-	-	TRBJ2-1	TGTGCCAGCAGCCCCAGGGCGGGACAGATCTACAATGAGCAGTTCTTC	CASSPRAGQIYNEQFF
TRBV19	-	-	TRBJ1-1	TGTGCCAGTAGTACTCCCCGGTATTCTGAAGCTTTCTTT	CASSTPRYSEAFF
TRBV28	-	TRBD1	TRBJ2-3	TGTGCCAGCAGGCCAGGACAGGGGGCAGCAGATACGCAGTATTTT	CASRPGQGAADTQYF
TRBV28	-	-	TRBJ2-1	TGTGCCAGCACCCTGCAAGGCAATGAGCAGTTCTTC	CASTLQGNEQFF
TRBV4-1	-	-	TRBJ1-2	TGCGCCAGCAGCCAAGGACCCTCCACGCGGGGCTACACCTTC	CASSQGPSTRGYTF
TRBV4-1	once	-	TRBJ1-2	TGCGCCAGCAGCCAAGAAAACCTTCAGAGTTGGGGCTACACCTTC	CASSQENLQSWGYTF
TRBV7-9	-	TRBD1	TRBJ1-4	TGTGCCAGCAGCTCCAGGGGACAGACCACTTATAATGAAAAACTGTTTTTT	CASSSRGQTTYNEKLFF
TRBV2	-	TRBD1	TRBJ2-1	TGTGCCAGCAGTGAACCGGGACAGGGGGGTGATGAGCAGTTCTTC	CASSEPGQGGDEQFF
TRBV6-1	-	TRBD2	TRBJ2-3	TGTGCCAGCAGAACTAGCGGGAGGGCCCCAGATACGCAGTATTTT	CASRTSGRAPDTQYF
TRBV9	-	TRBD2	TRBJ2-3	TGTGCCAGCAGCGTTCTACCTAATCTAGCGGGAGGGAAAGGAGATACGCAGTATTTT	CASSVLPNLAGGKGDTQYF
TRBV18	-	TRBD1	TRBJ2-1	TGTGCCAGCTCACCACCTGGGACAGCAAACAATGAGCAGTTCTTC	CASSPPGTANNEQFF
TRBV6-6	-	-	TRBJ1-1	TGTGCCAGCAGTGAGCGAAGGGCTTTCTTT	CASSERRAFF
TRBV19	-	TRBD2	TRBJ2-1	TGTGCCAGTACCCCCCGCAATGTGAGGGAGGGAGTCTATGAGCAGTTCTTC	CASTPRNVREGVYEQFF
TRBV30	-	TRBD2	TRBJ2-4	TGTGCCTGGAGTCTTGGTAGCGGGAGAACCAAAAACATTCAGTACTTC	CAWSLGSGRTKNIQYF
TRBV19	once	-	TRBJ1-1	TGTGCCAGCTCCAGGAGTTGGACTGAAGCTTTCTTT	CASSRSWTEAFF
TRBV28	-	-	TRBJ2-5	TGTGCCAGCAGTTCCCGCCGACAGGTAGAGACCCAGTACTTC	CASSSRRQVETQYF
TRBV7-9	-	TRBD1	TRBJ1-3	TGTGCCAGCAGCCGAAAGCCGGGACAGGGGTATATCGTGGGAAACACCATATATTTT	CASSRKPGQGYIVGNTIYF
TRBV5-1	-	-	TRBJ2-7	TGCGCCAGCAGCTCGGACAGCTTTAGCTACGAGCAGTACTTC	CASSSDSFSYEQYF
TRBV7-2	-	-	TRBJ1-2	TGTGCCAGCAGCTTCCGGCAGGGAGCGGGCTACACCTTC	CASSFRQGAGYTF
TRBV7-2	-	TRBD2	TRBJ2-1	TGTGCCAGCAGCGCAGGACTAGCGAGCTACAATGAGCAGTTCTTC	CASSAGLASYNEQFF
TRBV11-2	once	-	TRBJ2-4	TGTGCCAGCAGCTTAGATCTGGGGATTCAGTACTTC	CASSLDLGIQYF
TRBV7-9	few	-	TRBJ1-3	TGTGCCAGCAGCATCTACGGGAACACCATATATTTT	CASSIYGNTIYF
TRBV7-9	few	TRBD2	TRBJ2-4	TGTGCCAGCAGCCCCATCCAGGGAGGGGCTGCACTAGCCAAAAACATTCAGTACTTC	CASSPIQGGAALAKNIQYF
TRBV10-3	-	TRBD2	TRBJ2-5	TGTGCCATCAGTGAGTCCGCGGGAGCAGAGACCCAGTACTTC	CAISESAGAETQYF
TRBV6-6	-	-	TRBJ1-2	TGTGCCAGCAGTTACGCACAGGCTCTTAACTATGGCTACACCTTC	CASSYAQALNYGYTF
TRBV9	once	TRBD1	TRBJ2-7	TGTGCCAGCAGCGTAGGCCGGGGACAGGGGATAGTGGCACCTTACGAGCAGTACTTC	CASSVGRGQGIVAPYEQYF
TRBV7-9	-	TRBD1	TRBJ1-2	TGTGCCAGCAGCCCCCAGGACGGGACAGCCTATGGCTACACCTTC	CASSPQDGTAYGYTF
TRBV29-1	few	TRBD1	TRBJ1-1	TGCAGCGTTGGTCGTCGGCAGGGGGAAACTGAAGCTTTCTTT	CSVGRRQGETEAFF